Given below is one T cell receptor beta chain in context. A second roughly 6 to 11 cycle PCR used barcoded and J-beta primers. Using its own MiXCR run on the 5' RACE reads, TCRdb lists one record per CDR3 protein. Of more than 1 million distinct CDR3 sequences listed, over 35% are singletons. Each sample yielded at least 5 micrograms of PBMC total RNA. V lost 1 base to trimming and J lost 2 bases, with 11 bases between them. This CDR3 spans 15 amino acids. Germline-derived CDR1 and CDR2 are SGHAT and FQNNGV. The data stem from a study of blood T cells in healthy people across ages. This TCR derives from a woman aged 55-69 years in good health. Sequenced input: blood. The chain is built from TRBV11-2 and TRBJ2-5; D remains ambiguous. The chain's CDR3 is CASSLVPQTQETQYF. DNA for the CDR3: TGTGCCAGCAGCTTAGTCCCTCAGACACAAGAGACCCAGTACTTC.